The subject of this entry is one TCR beta chain. Its target is not known. This sample is part of a study of cytomegalovirus exposure and HLA in healthy donors. Trimming stripped 5 bases from V and 4 bases from J, with 10 bases between. Germline-derived CDR1 and CDR2 are SGHVS and FQNEAQ. The CDR3 runs to 13 residues. Overall study findings and caveats: A later look showed TCR association rates differing by HLA locus, highest for DRB1 and lowest for HLA-C. Whilst most TCR sequences proved rare, a subset of public TCRs occurred across many donors. Immune exposure was documented only through CMV serostatus.

PCR employed 60 Vbeta and 13 Jbeta primers. Original analysis: An analysis performed later counted 72 million or so unique TCR beta chains (roughly 11 million of them shared). Sequenced by immunoSEQ multiplex PCR; TCRdb stores in-frame clones only, minus some. V and J calls and clone size follow that table, whereas D and trimming were derived from the DNA. This sample has fewer than 200,000 clones, with roughly 80% found just once. This TCR was sampled from a human donor in good health. The chain is built from TRBV7-8 and TRBJ2-3; maybe TRBD2 (5 bases). The sample consisted of PBMCs. The CDR3 region has the DNA TGTGCCAGCAGCAATCGGGGTGCAGATACGCAGTATTTT. Amino acids: CASSNRGADTQYF.